This is a list of T cell receptor beta chains from one sample in a study of OX40 agonist ivuxolimab in advanced cancers. Here immunoSEQ multiplex PCR was the method, and the copy in TCRdb shows in-frame clones only, minus some. The repertoire holds about 38,000 clones, with roughly 80% as singletons. The source material was CD4+ or CD8+ T cells sorted from blood, sampled in a trial of the OX40 agonist ivuxolimab. These receptor sequences come from an adult with an advanced solid tumor such as melanoma, head and neck, liver or kidney cancer. Each CDR3 is given without its conserved first and last residue. The D gene is left open where the match is weak. Not every row has a clone size; where given, it reads once, few, many or a size class.

CDR3aa	abundance	d_gene	v_gene
ASSLRDYNEQF	.	.	TRBV7-6
ASSPLSGSSYEQY	few	TRBD2	TRBV28
ASSPNRADTQY	.	.	TRBV6-6
ASSLSQLRGEQF	.	.	TRBV5-1
ASSAGLAGLEQY	.	TRBD2	TRBV7-2
ASSFSTEAF	.	.	TRBV28
ASSLLGQSGANVLT	.	.	TRBV7-9
ASSPDSKGPVWLF	.	.	TRBV2
ASSYGQGLSYEQY	.	TRBD1	TRBV5-8
ASSLGLAGVNEQF	.	TRBD2	TRBV18
ASSGTSGRGNEQF	.	TRBD2	TRBV2
ASSPVAGTDTEAF	.	.	TRBV5-1
ASSAQTGLNQPQH	.	TRBD1	TRBV18
ASSQDRVGPNTGELF	.	.	TRBV4-1
ASSLVGNTQY	.	.	TRBV7-2
ASKRGEQETQY	medium-sized	TRBD2	TRBV2
ASSLGLLRTSGSTGELF	.	TRBD2	TRBV11-2
ASSARELNSPLH	.	.	TRBV5-1
ASSRGVGDRQETQY	medium-sized	.	TRBV4-2
ASSLSVGQGYEQY	.	TRBD1	TRBV27
ASSLEGAYEQY	.	.	TRBV5-4
ASSAPAGGAEAF	.	.	TRBV2
ASSLSLSVSSYEQY	few	.	TRBV27
ASSLAGGPYEQY	.	TRBD1	TRBV5-1
ASSPGQGGYGYT	.	TRBD1	TRBV28
ASTRGNQPQH	.	.	TRBV28
ASSLSTDTQY	.	.	TRBV5-4
AISGGDTQY	.	.	TRBV10-3
ATSRRLAGGPLRDNEQF	.	TRBD2	TRBV15
ASSQESPGSPNEKLF	.	.	TRBV4-1
ASSQEGAYNEQF	.	.	TRBV4-2
ASSPPTGREKGTGELF	.	.	TRBV18
ASSILAGTVIGELF	.	.	TRBV19
ASRTGYTDTQY	.	TRBD1	TRBV28
ASSLGQAAHEQY	.	TRBD1	TRBV7-9
ATSTFFGTPNTEAF	.	.	TRBV15
AWRALAGRTGELF	once	TRBD2	TRBV30
ASRSGGAPQH	.	.	TRBV28
ASSAGPGQETQY	.	.	TRBV11-3
ASSVMTGEQF	.	.	TRBV2
ASSLTSYSNQPQH	.	.	TRBV7-8
ASRAGGYGYT	.	TRBD1	TRBV19
ASSMGQFGNTEAF	.	TRBD1	TRBV5-1
AWSVLRGAGELF	.	.	TRBV30
ASSYRLAGATYEQY	.	TRBD2	TRBV13
ASSWTGVYNEQF	once	TRBD1	TRBV28